This record covers a single T cell receptor (beta chain). What it recognizes is unknown. This entry belongs to a study of cytomegalovirus exposure and HLA in healthy donors. Overall study results and limits: A cluster of highly shared sequence variants was likely a sequencing artifact. Several top significant clusters appeared, in a later analysis, to be linked to common viral pathogens.

PCR involved 60 Vbeta and 13 Jbeta primers. Repertoires were generated with immunoSEQ multiplex PCR, while TCRdb's copy carries only in-frame clones and drops some. The sample lists about 110,000 clones; around two thirds were seen once. The sequence was obtained from a woman aged 40 to 55 in good health and CMV-seropositive. The sample was PBMCs.

CDR3 in amino acids: CASSALAGGLPDTQYF. Here the CDR3 DNA reads TGTGCCAGCAGCGCCCTAGCGGGGGGGCTGCCAGATACGCAGTATTTT. This chain links TRBV9 with TRBJ2-3; 12 bases agree with TRBD2. The CDR3 covers 16 residues. The germline gives CDR1 SGDLS, CDR2 YYNGEE. Trimming took 3 bases from V and 4 from J; bases not matched to a gene: 6.